The clone carrying this T cell receptor beta chain has a handful of counts. This CDR3 spans 17 amino acids. V shed 4 bases and J shed 2 bases, with 18 bases lying between them. The V gene's germline CDR1 is KGHDR and CDR2 SFDVKD. The sample is drawn from a study of blood T cells in healthy people across ages. It was with a sample-barcoded 5' primer and a J-beta primer mix that a second PCR of about 6 to 12 cycles was run. The template-switch adaptor, which had 12 random nucleotides, put a tag on each cDNA molecule. One entry per CDR3 protein, called by TCRdb with MiXCR from the 5' RACE reads. The sample contains under 2,000,000 distinct CDR3 sequences, around half of which appear only once.

V is TRBV24-1 and J is TRBJ2-3, with a weak D call TRBD2 (6 bases). The sequenced sample was blood. The receptor comes from a woman aged 40 to 50 in good health. CDR3 amino acids: CATSDRLDPSITDTQYF. The CDR3 DNA reads TGTGCCACCAGTGACAGACTAGATCCGTCGATCACAGATACGCAGTATTTT.